What follows are 29 T cell receptor beta chains derived from one specimen sequenced in a study of CD8+ T cells in alopecia areata. The treatment was: oral pan-JAK inhibitor, 5-10 mg twice daily. Isolated RNA was reverse transcribed into cDNA used as the sequencing template. Data came from immunoSEQ multiplex PCR; TCRdb stores just in-frame clones and leaves some out. The sample has around 70,000 clones, approximately 30% seen once. Sequencing was performed on CD8+ T cells sorted from blood, taken at week 4, from a patient treated with tofacitinib. All receptors derive from a human donor with alopecia areata.

V and J are TRBV2 and TRBJ2-1; TRBD2 aligns across 8 bases. CDR1 is SNHLY and CDR2 is FYNNEI in the germline V gene. The CDR3 length is 13 residues. Germline trimming cut 8 bases from V and 7 bases from J; bases unmatched to any gene: 7. DNA of the CDR3: TGTGCCAGCGGTACTAGCGGTCCTAATGAGCAGTTCTTC. It translates to CASGTSGPNEQFF.

This clone was seen a handful of times. V is TRBV29-1 and J is TRBJ2-2; no clear D. The CDR3 length is 13 residues. V shed 4 bases and J shed 4 bases, with 10 bases lying between them. Germline V CDR1 and CDR2: SQVTM, ANQGSEA. CDR3 DNA: TGCAGCGTTGTTTTACCGGCCACCGGGGAGCTGTTTTTT. Translated: CSVVLPATGELFF.

V usage is TRBV6-1 and J usage is TRBJ2-7; 7 nucleotides match TRBD1. CDR1 is MNHNS and CDR2 is SASEGT in the germline V gene. J lost 5 bases, V lost 6 bases, and 13 bases had no gene match. CDR3 length: 15 amino acids. The CDR3 is CASRDPGTENDEQYF. CDR3 DNA: TGTGCCAGCAGGGACCCCGGGACAGAGAACGACGAGCAGTACTTC.

This clone was found a few times. The chain is built from TRBV7-9 and TRBJ2-1, with 10 bases fitting TRBD2. The V segment lost 4 bases and the J segment 4 bases; nucleotides outside the gene matches: 4. The CDR3 length is 15 residues. Germline V gene sequence: CDR1 SEHNR, CDR2 FQNEAQ (reference sequence). CDR3 residues: CASSSPLAGYNEQFF. The CDR3 DNA follows: TGTGCCAGCAGCTCCCCACTAGCGGGGTACAATGAGCAGTTCTTC.

The V call is TRBV4-1, the J call TRBJ2-7; TRBD2 matches at 8 bases. The CDR3 contains 17 residues. J was trimmed by 2 bases and V by 1 base; bases with no gene match: 10. Germline values: CDR1 MGHRA, CDR2 YSYEKL. In DNA form, the CDR3 reads TGCGCCAGCAGCCAAGCATTCGGGACTAGACAGACCTACGAGCAGTACTTC. Translating it yields CASSQAFGTRQTYEQYF.

This clone occurred a few times. The genes are TRBV7-2 and TRBJ2-7; 9 nucleotides match TRBD2. Germline CDR1 reads SGHTA; CDR2 reads FQGNSA. V shed 5 bases, J shed 4 bases, and the junction held 6 bases outside the gene matches. The CDR3 runs 14 residues. CDR3 nucleotide sequence: TGTGCCAGCAGCGCGGGAGGGAGGGGATACGAGCAGTACTTC. It translates to CASSAGGRGYEQYF.

V gene TRBV4-1 combines with J gene TRBJ2-1; no clear D gene. CDR3 length: 14 residues. V dropped 1 base and J dropped 4 bases, with 8 bases sitting between them. In germline, CDR1 is MGHRA, CDR2 YSYEKL. CDR3 sequence: CASSQVQQYNEQFF. In DNA, the CDR3 is TGCGCCAGCAGCCAAGTTCAGCAATACAATGAGCAGTTCTTC.

The chain recombines TRBV29-1 with TRBJ1-1, with a possible D match to TRBD1 (6 bases). From germline, CDR1 is SQVTM and CDR2 ANQGSEA. Trimming shortened V by 7 bases and J by 6 bases, and 15 bases separated the two germline ends. CDR3 length equals 12 residues. CDR3 residues: CSAATGRAEAFF. Written as DNA, the CDR3 is TGCAGCGCAGCCACAGGGAGAGCTGAAGCTTTCTTT.

This chain connects TRBV29-1 to TRBJ2-7; D is perhaps TRBD2 (5 bases). The CDR3 consists of 11 residues. V was shortened by 6 bases and J by 2 bases, with 8 bases between the two germline ends. Germline lookup yields CDR1 SQVTM and CDR2 ANQGSEA. CDR3 residues: CSVSGTYEQYF. In DNA form, the CDR3 reads TGCAGCGTGAGCGGAACCTACGAGCAGTACTTC.

The chain is built from TRBV19 and TRBJ1-5; 8 bases are a match to TRBD1. The ends lost 6 bases at V and 4 bases at J; junction bases unmatched: 11. This CDR3 comprises 16 residues. The germline CDR1 and CDR2 sequences are LNHDA and SQIVND (reference sequence). The chain's CDR3 is CASSPPGQGPNQPQHF. In nucleotides, the CDR3 is TGTGCCAGTAGCCCCCCTGGACAGGGCCCAAATCAGCCCCAGCATTTT.

This clone appeared a few times. CDR3 nucleotides: TGTGCCACCAGCAGCCGCACCTTAAGGACTAGCGGGACCGGGGAGCTGTTTTTT. This gives the protein CATSSRTLRTSGTGELFF. The V call is TRBV15, the J call TRBJ2-2; 11 nucleotides match TRBD2. CDR3 length: 18 residues. The V and J ends lost 3 bases and 5 bases, in that order; junction bases with no gene match: 11. CDR1 is LNHNV, CDR2 YYDKDF, per germline (reference sequence).

The V gene is TRBV4-1, the J gene TRBJ2-7; the match to TRBD2 covers 7 bases. CDR1 and CDR2 (germline): MGHRA, YSYEKL. The V gene end was trimmed by 0 bases and the J gene end by 4 bases; junction bases not matched to a gene: 9. The CDR3 sequence is 16 residues long. CDR3 DNA sequence: TGCGCCAGCAGCCAAGATTGGCGGGAGAACCTATACGAGCAGTACTTC. Its protein is CASSQDWRENLYEQYF.

This clone was observed a few times. The chain joins TRBV7-9 to TRBJ2-7, with D hard to call. The CDR3 covers 14 residues. Germline CDR1 reads SEHNR; CDR2 reads FQNEAQ (reference sequence). Trimming stripped 5 bases from V and 3 bases from J, with 14 bases between. As DNA, the CDR3 is TGTGCCAGCAGCCCTTCGGTCGGCGGCTACGAGCAGTACTTC. Translating it yields CASSPSVGGYEQYF.

This clone was counted a few times. The chain uses TRBV4-1 and TRBJ2-7; TRBD2 aligns across 9 bases. J gave up 2 bases and V 4 bases, and 12 bases lay outside the gene matches. The CDR3 consists of 17 residues. The germline CDR1 and CDR2 sequences are MGHRA and YSYEKL. CDR3 sequence: CASSPLVAGAIAYEQYF. The CDR3 region has the DNA TGCGCCAGCAGCCCCCTGGTAGCGGGAGCGATTGCCTACGAGCAGTACTTC.

This clone was picked up a small number of times. The chain uses TRBV30 and TRBJ2-3, with TRBD2 matching over 10 bases. This CDR3 is 18 amino acids long. The J segment lost 0 bases and the V segment lost 3 bases, leaving 12 bases of the junction unmatched. Per germline, CDR1 GTSNPN and CDR2 SVGIG (reference sequence). CDR3 bases: TGTGCCTGGAGACTAGCGGGACACCCTACCTATAGCACAGATACGCAGTATTTT. Translating gives CAWRLAGHPTYSTDTQYF.

The V call is TRBV4-2, the J call TRBJ2-1; 11 positions match TRBD2. Germline V gene lookup returns CDR1 LGHNA and CDR2 YNFKEQ. J was trimmed by 7 bases and V by 1 base; bases with no gene match: 3. There are 15 residues in the CDR3. CDR3 DNA sequence: TGTGCCAGCAGCCAAGGGGCTAGCGGGAGGAATGAGCAGTTCTTC. This codes for CASSQGASGRNEQFF.

The rearrangement joins TRBV2 to TRBJ2-1; unclear D gene. The V gene lost 1 base and the J gene lost 5 bases, with 6 bases spanning the gap. The germline CDR1 and CDR2 sequences are SNHLY and FYNNEI. This CDR3 comprises 13 residues. The DNA for the CDR3 is TGTGCCAGCAGTGAAGGGCCTGACAATGAGCAGTTCTTC. Protein sequence: CASSEGPDNEQFF.

The V call is TRBV7-9, the J call TRBJ2-7; TRBD1 aligns across 9 bases. The CDR3 spans 14 residues. Germline-derived CDR1 and CDR2 are SEHNR and FQNEAQ (reference sequence). Trimming cost V 4 bases and J 2 bases; bases outside gene matches: 3. CDR3 residues: CASSSGQGPYEQYF. As DNA, the CDR3 is TGTGCCAGCAGCTCGGGACAGGGTCCCTACGAGCAGTACTTC.

V is TRBV29-1 and J is TRBJ2-1, with 8 nucleotides matching TRBD1. The CDR3 consists of 13 residues. Looked up from germline, CDR1 is SQVTM and CDR2 is ANQGSEA. Trimming at V came to 6 bases and at J to 4 bases, leaving 5 bases not matched to a gene. The CDR3 nucleotides are TGCAGCGTCGCGGACAGGGTGTACAATGAGCAGTTCTTC. It specifies CSVADRVYNEQFF.

This clone was picked up a small number of times. The chain combines TRBV21-1 with TRBJ2-7; the table's D call, TRBD2, has no DNA check behind it. TRBV21-1 is described as a pseudogene. This CDR3 contains 8 residues. The CDR3 protein is CGRDEQYF. The CDR3 region has the DNA TGTGGGAGGGACGAGCAGTACTTC.

The J gene is TRBJ1-1, the V gene TRBV4-1; 7 nucleotides agree with TRBD1. Trimming removed 2 bases from V and 5 bases from J; junction bases left unmatched: 8. The CDR3 totals 15 residues. Germline CDR1 MGHRA, CDR2 YSYEKL. The CDR3 sequence is CASSQQGGIRTEAFF. The CDR3 DNA is TGCGCCAGCAGCCAACAGGGGGGAATTCGAACTGAAGCTTTCTTT.

This clone was detected a few times. The rearrangement links TRBV6-5 to TRBJ2-1, with D possibly being TRBD1 (5 bases). CDR3 length: 15 residues. The V end lost 1 base, the J end lost 2 bases, and 9 bases lay between the germline ends. Per germline, CDR1 MNHEY and CDR2 SVGAGI. The CDR3 DNA reads TGTGCCAGCAGTTACTTTAGGGGCCCCTACAATGAGCAGTTCTTC. This sequence encodes CASSYFRGPYNEQFF.

This clone came up a few times. The V and J genes are TRBV27 and TRBJ1-5, with 8 bases fitting TRBD1. Germline assignment: CDR1 MNHEY and CDR2 SMNVEV (reference sequence). The CDR3 covers 15 residues. J was trimmed by 1 base and V by 3 bases; bases with no gene match: 2. The CDR3 DNA is TGTGCCAGCAGTTTCCGACAGGGGAGCAATCAGCCCCAGCATTTT. Its protein product is CASSFRQGSNQPQHF.

J is TRBJ2-1 and V is TRBV7-9, with 7 positions matching TRBD2. This CDR3 is built from 15 residues. After removal of 5 bases from V and 0 bases from J, the junction contained 4 bases not matched to a gene. Germline V lookup: CDR1 SEHNR, CDR2 FQNEAQ (reference sequence). CDR3 sequence: CASSEGLVSYNEQFF. The CDR3 DNA reads as TGTGCCAGCAGCGAAGGACTAGTCTCCTACAATGAGCAGTTCTTC. The whole variable domain, filled in from reference TRBV7-9 and TRBJ2-1, reads DTGVSQNPRHKITKRGQNVTFRCDPISEHNRLYWYRQTLGQGPEFLTYFQNEAQLEKSRLLSDRFSAERPKGSFSTLEIQRTEQGDSAMYLCASSEGLVSYNEQFFGPGTRLTVL.

This rearrangement joins TRBV29-1 to TRBJ2-1, with 11 bases matching TRBD2. Germline V gene lookup returns CDR1 SQVTM and CDR2 ANQGSEA. The CDR3 consists of 14 residues. J was trimmed by 9 bases and V by 7 bases; bases with no gene match: 11. In nucleotides, the CDR3 is TGCAGCGGAAGGGGGACTAGCGGCCAGGGTGAGCAGTTCTTC. Its protein product is CSGRGTSGQGEQFF.

This clone was counted only a few times. The chain couples TRBV15 to TRBJ2-5, with D possibly TRBD2 on 5 matching bases. The V end was cut by 1 base, the J end by 5 bases, with 11 bases between. This CDR3 region has 14 residues. Germline V CDR1 and CDR2: LNHNV, YYDKDF (reference sequence). CDR3 in DNA: TGTGCCACCAGCAGAGTACAGAGGGTGGAGACCCAGTACTTC. This encodes CATSRVQRVETQYF.

This clone was picked up a small number of times. The chain links TRBV7-8 to TRBJ2-7; D remains unclear. The ends were cut back, 3 bases at V and 1 base at J, with 7 bases in the middle. The germline CDR1 and CDR2 sequences are SGHVS and FQNEAQ. CDR3 size: 13 residues. CDR3 bases: TGTGCCAGCAGCTTCAAGGGTTCCTACGAGCAGTACTTC. Amino acids: CASSFKGSYEQYF.

This rearrangement joins TRBV10-3 to TRBJ2-2, with D possibly being TRBD2 (6 bases). Germline-derived CDR1 and CDR2 are ENHRY and SYGVKD. The CDR3 contains 14 residues. V was trimmed by 10 bases and J by 6 bases, leaving 18 bases between them. This chain's CDR3 is CASRHARESGELFF. The DNA of the CDR3 is TGTGCCAGCAGGCACGCGCGGGAATCCGGGGAGCTGTTTTTT.

The table lists this clone with a few counts. The J gene is TRBJ1-5, the V gene TRBV15, with D uncertain. The CDR3 spans 15 residues. Germline CDR1 reads LNHNV; CDR2 reads YYDKDF (reference sequence). V lost 4 bases and J lost 2, with 12 bases in between. CDR3 DNA: TGTGCCACCAGCATGGGTTTAGGTGGCAATCAGCCCCAGCATTTT. Translating gives CATSMGLGGNQPQHF.